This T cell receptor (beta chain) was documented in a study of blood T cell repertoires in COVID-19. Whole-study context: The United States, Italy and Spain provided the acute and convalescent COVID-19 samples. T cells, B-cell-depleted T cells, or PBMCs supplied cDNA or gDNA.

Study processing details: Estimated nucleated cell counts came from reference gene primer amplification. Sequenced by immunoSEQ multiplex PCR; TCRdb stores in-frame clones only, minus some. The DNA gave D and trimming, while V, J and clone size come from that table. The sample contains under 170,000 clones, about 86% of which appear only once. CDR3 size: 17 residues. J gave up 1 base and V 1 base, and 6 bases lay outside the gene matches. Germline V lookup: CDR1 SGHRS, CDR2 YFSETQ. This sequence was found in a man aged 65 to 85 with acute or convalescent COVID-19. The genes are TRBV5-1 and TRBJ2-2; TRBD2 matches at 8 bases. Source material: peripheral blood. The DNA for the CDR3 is TGCGCCAGCAGCTTGTCCTTAGCGGGGCAGAACACCGGGGAGCTGTTTTTT. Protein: CASSLSLAGQNTGELFF.